This paragraph covers one T cell receptor (beta chain) sequence. What it recognizes is unknown. The study ran its PCR with 60 Vbeta and 13 Jbeta primers. The protocol was immunoSEQ multiplex PCR, while the TCRdb copy is restricted to in-frame clones and leaves out a portion. The sample records 160,000 or so clones, roughly four fifths being singletons. These data originate in a study of cytomegalovirus exposure and HLA in healthy donors. Study outcomes and limitations: The study listed under 200 cytomegalovirus-associated TCR beta chains.

This CDR3 has 12 residues. Deletions cut 6 bases from V and 5 bases from J, with 11 bases between. CDR1 SGHTA and CDR2 FQGNSA come from the germline V gene. The receptor was derived from a man aged 40-49 years in good health and CMV-seronegative. The V and J genes are TRBV7-2 and TRBJ2-7; weak D call: TRBD2 (6 bases). The sample consisted of PBMCs. The CDR3, as DNA: TGTGCCAGCAGAAGGACTAACAACGAGCAGTACTTC. Its translation: CASRRTNNEQYF.